This T cell receptor beta chain was obtained from a study of shared clonotypes between healthy human individuals. Germline V gives CDR1 MDHEN, CDR2 SYDVKM. This CDR3 contains 17 residues. With V trimmed by 2 bases and J by 0 bases, 5 bases remained unmatched. A CD45RA-negative memory subset and a CD45RA+ naive subset were separated from the CD4+ cells. A word on this clone: Antigen: not known.

TCRdb's copy holds only in-frame clones and misses some; the assay was immunoSEQ multiplex PCR. The data show 2 million to 2.5 million clones, with roughly 90% seen just once and around 0.4% held by the top ten. Overall study findings and caveats: Donors were few, which limited the genetic and exposure-history diversity represented. Compared with clonotypes that all four donors shared, non-shared clonotypes had lower generation probabilities.

The sequencing sample was made of naive CD4+ T cells from PBMCs. The subset is: CD45RA+ positively selected. V usage is TRBV28 and J usage is TRBJ2-2; the match to TRBD2 covers 8 bases. This clonotype originated in a man aged 18 to 29 in good health. Some clones in this sample may be carry-over from other donors' samples. This chain's CDR3 is CASSLVAGGANTGELFF. The DNA of the CDR3 is TGTGCCAGCAGTTTAGTGGCGGGAGGTGCGAACACCGGGGAGCTGTTTTTT.